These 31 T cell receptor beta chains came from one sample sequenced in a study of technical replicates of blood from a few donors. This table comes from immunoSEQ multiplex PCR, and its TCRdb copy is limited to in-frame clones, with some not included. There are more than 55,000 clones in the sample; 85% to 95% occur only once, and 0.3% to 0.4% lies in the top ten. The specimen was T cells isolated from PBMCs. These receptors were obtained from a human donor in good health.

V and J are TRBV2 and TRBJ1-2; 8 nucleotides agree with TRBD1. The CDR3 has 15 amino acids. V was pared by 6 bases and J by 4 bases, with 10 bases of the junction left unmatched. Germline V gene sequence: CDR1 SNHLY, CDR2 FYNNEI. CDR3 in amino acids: CASRVGQGPIYGYTF. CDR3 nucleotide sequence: TGTGCCAGCAGGGTTGGACAGGGCCCGATCTATGGCTACACCTTC.

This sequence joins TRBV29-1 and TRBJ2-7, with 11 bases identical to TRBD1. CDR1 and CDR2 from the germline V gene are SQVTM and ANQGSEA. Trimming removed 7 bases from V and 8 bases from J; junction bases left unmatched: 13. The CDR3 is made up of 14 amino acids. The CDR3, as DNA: TGCAGCGCCCGCTCCGGGACAGGGGGGTTTCAGCAGTACTTC. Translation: CSARSGTGGFQQYF.

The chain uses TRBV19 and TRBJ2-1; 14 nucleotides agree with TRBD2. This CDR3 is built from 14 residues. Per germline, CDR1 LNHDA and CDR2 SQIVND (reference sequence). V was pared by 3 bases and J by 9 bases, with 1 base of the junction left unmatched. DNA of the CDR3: TGTGCCAGTAGTATTGGGACTAGCGGGAGTGAGCAGTTCTTC. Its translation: CASSIGTSGSEQFF.

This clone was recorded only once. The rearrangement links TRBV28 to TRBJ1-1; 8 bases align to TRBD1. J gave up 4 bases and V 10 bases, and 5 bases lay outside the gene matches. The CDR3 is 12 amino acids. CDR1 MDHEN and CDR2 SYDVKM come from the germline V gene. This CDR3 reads CATDRGSTEAFF. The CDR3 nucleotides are TGTGCCACTGACAGGGGATCCACTGAAGCTTTCTTT.

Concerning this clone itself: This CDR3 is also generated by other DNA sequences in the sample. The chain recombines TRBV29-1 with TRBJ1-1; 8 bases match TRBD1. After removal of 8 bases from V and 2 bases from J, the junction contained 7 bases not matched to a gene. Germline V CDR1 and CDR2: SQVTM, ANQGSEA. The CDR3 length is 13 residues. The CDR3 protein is CSLKGQANTEAFF. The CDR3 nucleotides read TGCAGCCTAAAGGGACAGGCTAACACTGAAGCTTTCTTT. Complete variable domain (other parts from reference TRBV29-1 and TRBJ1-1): SAVISQKPSRDICQRGTSLTIQCQVDSQVTMMFWYRQQPGQSLTLIATANQGSEATYESGFVIDKFPISRPNLTFSTLTVSNMSPEDSSIYLCSLKGQANTEAFFGQGTRLTVV.

The CDR3 loop reads CASSLVKSTSGTDTQYF. CDR3 DNA: TGCGCCAGCAGCTTGGTAAAGTCGACTAGCGGCACAGATACGCAGTATTTT. The rearrangement joins TRBV5-1 to TRBJ2-3; 8 positions agree with TRBD2. Germline V gene sequence: CDR1 SGHRS, CDR2 YFSETQ. The ends lost 0 bases at V and 1 base at J; junction bases unmatched: 7. The CDR3 runs to 17 residues.

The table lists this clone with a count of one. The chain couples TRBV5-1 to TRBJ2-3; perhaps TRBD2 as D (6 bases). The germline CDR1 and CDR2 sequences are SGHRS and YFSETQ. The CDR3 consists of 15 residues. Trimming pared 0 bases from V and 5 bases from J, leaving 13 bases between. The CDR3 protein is CASSLGGGHGDTQYF. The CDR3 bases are TGCGCCAGCAGCTTGGGAGGAGGGCACGGAGATACGCAGTATTTT.

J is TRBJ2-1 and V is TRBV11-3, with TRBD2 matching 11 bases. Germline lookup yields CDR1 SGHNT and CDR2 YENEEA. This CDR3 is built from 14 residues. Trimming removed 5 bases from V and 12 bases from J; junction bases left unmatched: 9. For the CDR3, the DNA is TGTGCCAGCAGCCGACTAGCGGGGAGGTACGTGCAGTTCTTC. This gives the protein CASSRLAGRYVQFF.

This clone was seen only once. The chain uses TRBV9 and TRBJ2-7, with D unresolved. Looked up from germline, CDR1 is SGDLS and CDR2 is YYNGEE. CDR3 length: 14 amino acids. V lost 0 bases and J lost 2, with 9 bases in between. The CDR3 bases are TGTGCCAGCAGCGTAGGCGGCGACGCCTACGAGCAGTACTTC. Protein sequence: CASSVGGDAYEQYF.

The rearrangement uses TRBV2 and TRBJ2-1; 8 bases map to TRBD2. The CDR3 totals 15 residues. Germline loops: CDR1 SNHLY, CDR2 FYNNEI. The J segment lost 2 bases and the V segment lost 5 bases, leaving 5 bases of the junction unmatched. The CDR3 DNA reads TGTGCCAGCAGTAAAAGCGGGAGTCCCTACAATGAGCAGTTCTTC. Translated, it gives CASSKSGSPYNEQFF.

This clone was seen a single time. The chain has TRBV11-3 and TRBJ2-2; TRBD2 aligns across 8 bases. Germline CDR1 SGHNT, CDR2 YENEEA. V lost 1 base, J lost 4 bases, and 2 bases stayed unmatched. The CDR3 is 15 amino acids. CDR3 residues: CASSLAREVTGELFF. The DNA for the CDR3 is TGTGCCAGCAGCTTAGCGCGGGAGGTCACCGGGGAGCTGTTTTTT.

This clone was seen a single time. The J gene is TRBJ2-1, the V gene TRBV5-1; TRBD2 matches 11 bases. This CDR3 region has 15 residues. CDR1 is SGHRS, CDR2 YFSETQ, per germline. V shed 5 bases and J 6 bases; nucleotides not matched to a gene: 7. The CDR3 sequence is CASSFTSGSVNEQFF. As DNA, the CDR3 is TGCGCCAGCAGTTTTACTAGCGGGAGTGTCAATGAGCAGTTCTTC.

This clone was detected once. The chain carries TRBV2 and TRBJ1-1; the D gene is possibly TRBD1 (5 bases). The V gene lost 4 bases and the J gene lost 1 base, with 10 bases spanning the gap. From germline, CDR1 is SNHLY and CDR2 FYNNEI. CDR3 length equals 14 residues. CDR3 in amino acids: CASSVRQGNTEAFF. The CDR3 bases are TGTGCCAGCAGTGTGCGGCAGGGGAACACTGAAGCTTTCTTT.

Written as DNA, the CDR3 is TGTGCCAGCAGCAAAGCGGGGACAGGGGTACTGAACACTGAAGCTTTCTTT. This gives the protein CASSKAGTGVLNTEAFF. The rearrangement uses TRBV21-1 and TRBJ1-1; whether TRBD1, the table's D call, matches the DNA was not checked. TRBV21-1 is deemed a pseudogene. There are 17 residues in the CDR3.

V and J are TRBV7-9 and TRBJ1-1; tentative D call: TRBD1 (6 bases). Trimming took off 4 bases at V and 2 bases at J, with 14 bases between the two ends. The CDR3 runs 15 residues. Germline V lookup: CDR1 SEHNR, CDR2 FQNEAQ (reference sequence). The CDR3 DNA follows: TGTGCCAGCAGCTCCCCCTGGACAGTAAACACTGAAGCTTTCTTT. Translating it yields CASSSPWTVNTEAFF.

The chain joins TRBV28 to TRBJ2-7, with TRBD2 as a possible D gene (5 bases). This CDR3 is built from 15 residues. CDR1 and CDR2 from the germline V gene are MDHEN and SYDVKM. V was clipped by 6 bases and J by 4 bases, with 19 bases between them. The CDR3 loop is CASSQLGILRYEQYF. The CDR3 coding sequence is TGTGCCAGCAGCCAACTAGGGATCTTAAGGTACGAGCAGTACTTC.

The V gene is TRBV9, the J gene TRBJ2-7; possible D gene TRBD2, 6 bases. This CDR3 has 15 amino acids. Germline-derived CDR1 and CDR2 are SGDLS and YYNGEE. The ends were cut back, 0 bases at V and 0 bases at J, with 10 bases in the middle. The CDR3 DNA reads TGTGCCAGCAGCGTAGCTGGTAGCGGCTCCTACGAGCAGTACTTC. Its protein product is CASSVAGSGSYEQYF.

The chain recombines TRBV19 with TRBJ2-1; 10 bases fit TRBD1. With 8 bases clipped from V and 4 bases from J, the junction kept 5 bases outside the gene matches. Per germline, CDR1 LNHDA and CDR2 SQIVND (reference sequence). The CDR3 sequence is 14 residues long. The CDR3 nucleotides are TGTGCCAGTGTCCCGGGACAGGGGTACAATGAGCAGTTCTTC. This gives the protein CASVPGQGYNEQFF.

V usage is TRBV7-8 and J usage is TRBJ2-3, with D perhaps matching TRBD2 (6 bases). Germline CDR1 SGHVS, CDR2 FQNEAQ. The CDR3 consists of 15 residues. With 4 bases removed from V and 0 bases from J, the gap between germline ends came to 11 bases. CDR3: CASSSRDFSTDTQYF. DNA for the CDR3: TGTGCCAGCAGCTCCCGGGACTTTAGCACAGATACGCAGTATTTT.

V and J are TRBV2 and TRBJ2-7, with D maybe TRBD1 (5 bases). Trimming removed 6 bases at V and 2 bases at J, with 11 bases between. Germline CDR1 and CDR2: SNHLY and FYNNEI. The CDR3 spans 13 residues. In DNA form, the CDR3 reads TGTGCCAGCAGGACAGACAGTACCTACGAGCAGTACTTC. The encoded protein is CASRTDSTYEQYF.

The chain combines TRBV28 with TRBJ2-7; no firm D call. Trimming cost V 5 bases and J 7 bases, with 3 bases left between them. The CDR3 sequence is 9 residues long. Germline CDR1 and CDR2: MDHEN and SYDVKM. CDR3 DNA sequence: TGTGCCAGCAGTCTAGAGCAGTACTTC. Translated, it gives CASSLEQYF.

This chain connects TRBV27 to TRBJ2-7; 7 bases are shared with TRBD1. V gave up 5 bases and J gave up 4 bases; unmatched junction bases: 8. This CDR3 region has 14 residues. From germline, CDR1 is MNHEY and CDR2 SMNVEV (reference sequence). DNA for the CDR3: TGTGCCAGCAGTCCCGCCGGGACAGATTACGAGCAGTACTTC. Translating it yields CASSPAGTDYEQYF.

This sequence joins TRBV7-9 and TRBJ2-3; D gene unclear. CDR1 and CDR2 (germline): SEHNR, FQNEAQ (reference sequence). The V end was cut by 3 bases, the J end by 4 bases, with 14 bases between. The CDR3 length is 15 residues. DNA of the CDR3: TGTGCCAGCAGCTTTCATCTAGACGGAGCAGATACGCAGTATTTT. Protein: CASSFHLDGADTQYF. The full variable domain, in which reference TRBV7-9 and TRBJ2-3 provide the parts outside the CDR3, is DTGVSQNPRHKITKRGQNVTFRCDPISEHNRLYWYRQTLGQGPEFLTYFQNEAQLEKSRLLSDRFSAERPKGSFSTLEIQRTEQGDSAMYLCASSFHLDGADTQYFGPGTRLTVL.

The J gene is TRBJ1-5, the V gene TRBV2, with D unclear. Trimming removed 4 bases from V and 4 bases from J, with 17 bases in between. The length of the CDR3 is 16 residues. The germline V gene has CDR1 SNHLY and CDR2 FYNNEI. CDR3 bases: TGTGCCAGCAGTGGACCGTGGGAGGCGTTGAATCAGCCCCAGCATTTT. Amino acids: CASSGPWEALNQPQHF.

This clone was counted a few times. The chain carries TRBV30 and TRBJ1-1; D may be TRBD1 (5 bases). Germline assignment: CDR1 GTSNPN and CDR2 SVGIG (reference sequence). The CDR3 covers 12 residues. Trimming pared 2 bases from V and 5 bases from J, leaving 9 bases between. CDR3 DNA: TGTGCCTGGAGTAACCCAGGGACTGAAGCTTTCTTT. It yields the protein CAWSNPGTEAFF.

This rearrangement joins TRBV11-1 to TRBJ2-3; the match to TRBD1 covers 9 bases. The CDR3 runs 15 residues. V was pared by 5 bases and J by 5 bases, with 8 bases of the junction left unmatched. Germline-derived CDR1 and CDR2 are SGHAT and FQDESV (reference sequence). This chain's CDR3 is CASSVGTGYKDTQYF. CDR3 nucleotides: TGTGCCAGCAGCGTCGGGACAGGGTATAAAGATACGCAGTATTTT.

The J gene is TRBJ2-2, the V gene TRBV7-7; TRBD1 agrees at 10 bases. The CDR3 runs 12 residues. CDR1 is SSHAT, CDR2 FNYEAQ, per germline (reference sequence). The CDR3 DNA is TGTGCAACCGGACAGGGGGCCGGGGAGCTGTTTTTT. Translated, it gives CATGQGAGELFF.

The CDR3 DNA follows: TGTGCCAGCAGCCTGGCCCAGTCAGAGACCCAGTACTTC. It translates to CASSLAQSETQYF. The genes are TRBV7-9 and TRBJ2-5; D is uncertain. The CDR3 consists of 13 residues. V lost 5 bases and J lost 4, with 11 bases in between. Germline V gene data show CDR1 as SEHNR and CDR2 as FQNEAQ (reference sequence).

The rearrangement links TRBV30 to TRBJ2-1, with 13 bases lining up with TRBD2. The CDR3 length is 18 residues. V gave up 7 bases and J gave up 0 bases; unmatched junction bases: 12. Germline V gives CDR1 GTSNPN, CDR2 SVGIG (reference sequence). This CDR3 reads CALEVPTSGRRSYNEQFF. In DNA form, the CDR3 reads TGTGCCTTGGAGGTTCCGACTAGCGGGAGGCGCTCCTACAATGAGCAGTTCTTC.

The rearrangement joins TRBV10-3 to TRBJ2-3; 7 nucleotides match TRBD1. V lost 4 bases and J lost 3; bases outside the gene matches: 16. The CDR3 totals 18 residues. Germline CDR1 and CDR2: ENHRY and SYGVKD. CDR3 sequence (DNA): TGTGCCATCAGTGGAGGCAGGTTACCCTCAGGGGGAACAGATACGCAGTATTTT. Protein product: CAISGGRLPSGGTDTQYF.

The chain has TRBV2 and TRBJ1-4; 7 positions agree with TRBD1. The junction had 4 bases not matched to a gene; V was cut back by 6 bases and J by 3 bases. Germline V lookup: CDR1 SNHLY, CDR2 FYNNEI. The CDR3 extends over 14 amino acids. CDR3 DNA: TGTGCCAGCAGAGATCAGGGGGCTAATGAAAAACTGTTTTTT. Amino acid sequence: CASRDQGANEKLFF.